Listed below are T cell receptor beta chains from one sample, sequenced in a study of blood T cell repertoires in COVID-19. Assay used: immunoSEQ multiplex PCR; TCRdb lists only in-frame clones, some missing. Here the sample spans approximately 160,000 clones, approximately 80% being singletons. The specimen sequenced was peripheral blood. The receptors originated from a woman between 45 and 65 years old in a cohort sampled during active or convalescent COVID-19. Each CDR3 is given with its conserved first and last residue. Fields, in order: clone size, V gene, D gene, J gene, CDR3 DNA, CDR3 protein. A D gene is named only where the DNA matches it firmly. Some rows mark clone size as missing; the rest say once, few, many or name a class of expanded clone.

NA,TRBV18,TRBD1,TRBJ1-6,TGTGCCAGCTCACCGCGACAGGGGGCGAATAATTCACCCCTCCACTTT,CASSPRQGANNSPLHF
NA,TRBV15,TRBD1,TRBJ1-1,TGTGCCACCAGCAGGGGGACAGGGGGCACTGAAGCTTTCTTT,CATSRGTGGTEAFF
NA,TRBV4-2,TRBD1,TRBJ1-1,TGTGCCAGCAGCCAGGGTTTGACAGGGGAAGGCCGGATTGTAACTGAAGCTTTCTTT,CASSQGLTGEGRIVTEAFF
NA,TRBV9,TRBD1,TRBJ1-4,TGTGCCAGCAGCGACGGGGACAGAGAAAGTTCTGAAAAACTGTTTTTT,CASSDGDRESSEKLFF
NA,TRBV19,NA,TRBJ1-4,TGTGCCAGTACTCCCGCTCGCAGGGCAGGAGAAAAACTGTTTTTT,CASTPARRAGEKLFF
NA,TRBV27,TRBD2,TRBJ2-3,TGTGCCAGCAGTCGGGGGACGGCCCGGGCTAGCGGGGGCAATCGGGGTACGCAGTATTTT,CASSRGTARASGGNRGTQYF
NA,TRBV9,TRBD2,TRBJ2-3,TGTGCCAGCAGCGTCGACGGGGGGTCAGATACGCAGTATTTT,CASSVDGGSDTQYF
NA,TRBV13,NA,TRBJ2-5,TGTGCCAGCAGCTTCCAGGGTCCCCAGGGAAAGACCCAGTACTTC,CASSFQGPQGKTQYF
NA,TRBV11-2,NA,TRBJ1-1,TGTGCCAGCAGCTTAGGCCTCCAGGGGACTGAAGCTTTCTTT,CASSLGLQGTEAFF
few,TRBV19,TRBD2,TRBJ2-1,TGTGCCAGTAGTCCCCGACTAGCGGGGGGGCGACATGAGCAGTTCTTC,CASSPRLAGGRHEQFF
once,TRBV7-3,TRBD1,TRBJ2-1,TGTGCCAGCAGCTGGAACAGGGGCGATTACAATGAGCAGTTCTTC,CASSWNRGDYNEQFF
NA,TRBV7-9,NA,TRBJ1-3,TGTGCCAGCAGCCCCCGACAGCGCTCTGGAAACACCATATATTTT,CASSPRQRSGNTIYF
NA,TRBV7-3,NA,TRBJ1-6,TGTGCCAGCAGCCTTACAGGGAATTCACCCCTCCACTTT,CASSLTGNSPLHF
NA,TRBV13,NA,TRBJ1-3,TGTGCCAGCAGCTTATGGGCAGGGCCCTCTGGAAACACCATATATTTT,CASSLWAGPSGNTIYF
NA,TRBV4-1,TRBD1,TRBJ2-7,TGCGCCAGCAGCCAAGATGGCCGGGACAGCCTATACGAGCAGTACTTC,CASSQDGRDSLYEQYF
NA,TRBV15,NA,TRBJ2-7,TGTGCCACCAGCAGCGGACAGTTTCTCAACGAGCAGTACTTC,CATSSGQFLNEQYF
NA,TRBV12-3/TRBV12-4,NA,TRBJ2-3,TGTGCCACCCTAGCTAGCACAGATACGCAGTATTTT,CATLASTDTQYF
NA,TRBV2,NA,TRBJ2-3,TGTGCCAGCAGCCCCCCCAGTCCCTCTACGCAGTATTTT,CASSPPSPSTQYF
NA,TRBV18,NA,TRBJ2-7,TGTGCCAGCTCACCCACCAGGGACGAGCAGTACTTC,CASSPTRDEQYF
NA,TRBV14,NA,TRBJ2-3,TGTGCCAGCAGCCAAGAATTTCGGAGATCTAGCACAGATACGCAGTATTTT,CASSQEFRRSSTDTQYF
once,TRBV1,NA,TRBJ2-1,TGCACCAGCAGCCAAGGTCTAGTAATAGTTCCTCCCCCCCGTTACAATGAGCAGTTCTTC,CTSSQGLVIVPPPRYNEQFF
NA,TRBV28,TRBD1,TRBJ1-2,TGTGCCAGCAGTCGACAGGGGGGCTATGGCTACACCTTC,CASSRQGGYGYTF
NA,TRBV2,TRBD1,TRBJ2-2,TGTGCCGGCAGACAGGGGGCCGGCACCGGGGAGCTGTTTTTT,CAGRQGAGTGELFF
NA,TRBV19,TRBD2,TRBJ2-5,TGTGCCAGTAGTACAAAGCGACTAGCGGAAGAGACCCAGTACTTC,CASSTKRLAEETQYF
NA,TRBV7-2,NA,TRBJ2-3,TGTGCCAGCAGCTTATACACAGATACGCAGTATTTT,CASSLYTDTQYF
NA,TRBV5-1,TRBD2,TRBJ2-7,TGCGCCAGCACCCTGACCAGCGGGGGATTCGGGGAGCAGTACTTC,CASTLTSGGFGEQYF
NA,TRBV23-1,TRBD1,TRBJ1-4,TGCGCCAGCAGCCGCCTTCTTTATAGACAGGGCCTCGAAAAACTGTTTTTT,CASSRLLYRQGLEKLFF
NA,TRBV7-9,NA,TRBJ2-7,TGTGCCAGCAGCTCGCGGGACGGACCTCGCGAGCAGTACTTC,CASSSRDGPREQYF
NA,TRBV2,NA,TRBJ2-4,TGTGCCAGCAACCCTAGAGTGAAAAACATTCAGTACTTC,CASNPRVKNIQYF
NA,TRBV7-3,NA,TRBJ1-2,TGTGCCAGCAGCCCCCGGTCTACCCTTTCTGAATATGGCTACACCTTC,CASSPRSTLSEYGYTF
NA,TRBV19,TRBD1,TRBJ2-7,TGTGCCAGTAGTGCCCGCCGGGACAGGGAGAGAGTCTACGAGCAGTACTTC,CASSARRDRERVYEQYF
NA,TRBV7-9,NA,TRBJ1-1,TGTGCCAGCAGCCCCGTAGACAGGAACACTGAAGCTTTCTTT,CASSPVDRNTEAFF
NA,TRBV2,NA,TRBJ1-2,TGTGCCAGCGCATCTGCACAGGCAGTAAGTGGCTACACCTTC,CASASAQAVSGYTF
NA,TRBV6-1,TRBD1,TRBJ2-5,TGTGCCAGCAGTGAAGAGGCCTTATTACAGGGGGTACAAGAGACCCAGTACTTC,CASSEEALLQGVQETQYF
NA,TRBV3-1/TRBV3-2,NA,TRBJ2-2,TGTGCCAGCAGCCATCCCTATCGGGACACCGGGGAGCTGTTTTTT,CASSHPYRDTGELFF
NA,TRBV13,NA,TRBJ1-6,TGTGCCAGCAGCTTGGGTCGGAGCTCCTATAATTCACCCCTCCACTTT,CASSLGRSSYNSPLHF
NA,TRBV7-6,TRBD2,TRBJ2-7,TGTGCCAGCAGCTTAGTTTCCGGGACTAGCTCCTACGAGCAGTACTTC,CASSLVSGTSSYEQYF
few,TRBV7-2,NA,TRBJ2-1,TGTGCCAGCAGCCCACGACAGGCTCAAACCAATGAGCAGTTCTTC,CASSPRQAQTNEQFF
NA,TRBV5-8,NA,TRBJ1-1,TGTGCCAGCAGCGGGAGGATTGAAGCTTTCTTT,CASSGRIEAFF
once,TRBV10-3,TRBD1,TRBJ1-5,TGTGCCATCAGTGGACAGGGAAATCAGCCCCAGCATTTT,CAISGQGNQPQHF
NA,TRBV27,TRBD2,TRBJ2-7,TGTGCCAGCAGTCTCACTAGCGGGGGGCCATACGAGCAGTACTTC,CASSLTSGGPYEQYF
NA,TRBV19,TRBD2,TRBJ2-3,TGTGCCAGTAGAACTAGCGGGGGAGATACGCAGTATTTT,CASRTSGGDTQYF
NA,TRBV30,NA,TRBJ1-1,TGTGCCTGGACCAGGACAACTGAAGCTTTCTTT,CAWTRTTEAFF
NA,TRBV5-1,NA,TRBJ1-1,TGCGCCAGCAGCTCGAGCGGAGGCATGAACACTGAAGCTTTCTTT,CASSSSGGMNTEAFF
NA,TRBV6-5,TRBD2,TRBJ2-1,TGTGCCAGCACCCCCGGGACTAGCGGTGTCAATGAGCAGTTCTTC,CASTPGTSGVNEQFF
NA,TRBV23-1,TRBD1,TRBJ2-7,TGCGCCAGCACCCCAGGGACAGGGTTTCCCAACTACGAGCAGTACTTC,CASTPGTGFPNYEQYF
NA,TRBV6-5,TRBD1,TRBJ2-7,TGTGCCAGCAGTTCTCCGGGACAGACCTTCTACGAGCAGTACTTC,CASSSPGQTFYEQYF
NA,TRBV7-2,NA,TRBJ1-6,TGTGCCAGCAGCAACGCAGGTACCCTCCATAATTCACCCCTCCACTTT,CASSNAGTLHNSPLHF
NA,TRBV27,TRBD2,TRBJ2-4,TGTGCCAGCAGTTTATCGCGGGGGGGCTTCAAAAACATTCAGTACTTC,CASSLSRGGFKNIQYF
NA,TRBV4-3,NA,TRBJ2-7,TGCGCCAGCAGCCAAGAAGTGGAGGGTACCTACGAGCAGTACTTC,CASSQEVEGTYEQYF
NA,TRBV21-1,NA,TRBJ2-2,TGTGCCAGCAGCAACCGACTAGCGGGGGCCTTGGGCACCGGGGAGCTGTTTTTT,CASSNRLAGALGTGELFF
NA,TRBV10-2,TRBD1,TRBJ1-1,TGCGCCAGCAGGGGGACAGGGGGTGGGGTGTCCACTGAAGCTTTCTTT,CASRGTGGGVSTEAFF
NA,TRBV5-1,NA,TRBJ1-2,TGCGCCAGCAGCCCCGACAGGCTCCAGGGCTATGGCTACACCTTC,CASSPDRLQGYGYTF